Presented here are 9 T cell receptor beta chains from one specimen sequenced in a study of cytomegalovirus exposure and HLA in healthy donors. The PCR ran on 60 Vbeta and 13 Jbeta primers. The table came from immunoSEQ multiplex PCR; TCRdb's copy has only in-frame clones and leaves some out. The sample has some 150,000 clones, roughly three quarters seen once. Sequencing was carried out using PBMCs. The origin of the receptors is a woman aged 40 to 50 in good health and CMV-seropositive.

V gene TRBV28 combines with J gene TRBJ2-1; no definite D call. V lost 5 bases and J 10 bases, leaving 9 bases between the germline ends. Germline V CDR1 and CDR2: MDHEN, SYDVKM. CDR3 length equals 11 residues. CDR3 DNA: TGTGCCAGCAGTACCCCCGGGGAGCAGTTCTTC. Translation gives CASSTPGEQFF.

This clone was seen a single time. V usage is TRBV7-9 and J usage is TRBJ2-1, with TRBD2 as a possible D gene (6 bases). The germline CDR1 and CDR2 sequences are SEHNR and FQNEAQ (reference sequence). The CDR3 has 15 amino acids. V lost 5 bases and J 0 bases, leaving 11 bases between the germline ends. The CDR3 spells CASSLRDFSYNEQFF. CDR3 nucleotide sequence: TGTGCCAGCAGCCTACGGGACTTCTCCTACAATGAGCAGTTCTTC.

CDR3 amino acids: CASSSTGTYYEQYF. CDR3 nucleotides: TGTGCCAGCAGCTCGACAGGTACCTACTACGAGCAGTACTTC. The chain recombines TRBV7-9 with TRBJ2-7; possibly TRBD1 for D (6 bases). There are 14 residues in the CDR3. Germline values: CDR1 SEHNR, CDR2 FQNEAQ (reference sequence). With 4 bases removed from V and 3 bases from J, the gap between germline ends came to 13 bases.

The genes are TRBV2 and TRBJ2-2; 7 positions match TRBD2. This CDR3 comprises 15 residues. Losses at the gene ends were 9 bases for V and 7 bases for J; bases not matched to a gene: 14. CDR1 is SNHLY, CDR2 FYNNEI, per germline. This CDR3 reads CASSAGTAFGGELFF. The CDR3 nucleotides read TGTGCCAGTTCAGCGGGAACGGCGTTCGGCGGGGAGCTGTTTTTT.

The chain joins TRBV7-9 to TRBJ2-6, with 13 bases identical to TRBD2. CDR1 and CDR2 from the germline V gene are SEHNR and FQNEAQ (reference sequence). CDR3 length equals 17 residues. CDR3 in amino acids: CSGTLGLAGVGANVLTF. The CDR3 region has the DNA TGTTCCGGTACATTAGGACTAGCGGGGGTTGGGGCCAACGTCCTGACTTTC. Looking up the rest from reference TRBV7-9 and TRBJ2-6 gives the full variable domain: DTGVSQNPRHKITKRGQNVTFRCDPISEHNRLYWYRQTLGQGPEFLTYFQNEAQLEKSRLLSDRFSAERPKGSFSTLEIQRTEQGDSAMYLCSGTLGLAGVGANVLTFGAGSRLTVL.

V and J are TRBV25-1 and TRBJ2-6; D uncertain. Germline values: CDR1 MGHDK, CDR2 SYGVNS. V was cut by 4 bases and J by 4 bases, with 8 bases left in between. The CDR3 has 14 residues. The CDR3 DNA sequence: TGTGCCAGCAGTGGGAGCACCGGGGCCAACGTCCTGACTTTC. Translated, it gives CASSGSTGANVLTF.

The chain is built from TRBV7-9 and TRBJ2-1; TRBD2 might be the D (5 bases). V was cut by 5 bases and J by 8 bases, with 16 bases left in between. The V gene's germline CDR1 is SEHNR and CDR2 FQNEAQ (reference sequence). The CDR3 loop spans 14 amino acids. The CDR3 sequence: CASSLGLIGDEQFF. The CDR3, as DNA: TGTGCCAGCAGCCTCGGTCTAATCGGGGATGAGCAGTTCTTC.

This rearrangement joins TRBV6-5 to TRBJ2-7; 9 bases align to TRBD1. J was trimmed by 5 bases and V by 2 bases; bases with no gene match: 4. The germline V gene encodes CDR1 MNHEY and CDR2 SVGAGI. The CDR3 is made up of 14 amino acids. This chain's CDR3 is CASSYGGQGNEQYF. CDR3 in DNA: TGTGCCAGCAGTTACGGGGGACAGGGAAACGAGCAGTACTTC.

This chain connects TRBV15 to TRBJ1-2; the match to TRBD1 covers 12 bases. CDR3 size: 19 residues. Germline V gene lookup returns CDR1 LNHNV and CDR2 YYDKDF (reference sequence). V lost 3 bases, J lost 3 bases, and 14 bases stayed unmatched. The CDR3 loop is CATSRGPGTGGGRYYGYTF. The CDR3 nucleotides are TGTGCCACCAGCAGGGGACCCGGGACAGGGGGCGGTAGGTACTATGGCTACACCTTC.